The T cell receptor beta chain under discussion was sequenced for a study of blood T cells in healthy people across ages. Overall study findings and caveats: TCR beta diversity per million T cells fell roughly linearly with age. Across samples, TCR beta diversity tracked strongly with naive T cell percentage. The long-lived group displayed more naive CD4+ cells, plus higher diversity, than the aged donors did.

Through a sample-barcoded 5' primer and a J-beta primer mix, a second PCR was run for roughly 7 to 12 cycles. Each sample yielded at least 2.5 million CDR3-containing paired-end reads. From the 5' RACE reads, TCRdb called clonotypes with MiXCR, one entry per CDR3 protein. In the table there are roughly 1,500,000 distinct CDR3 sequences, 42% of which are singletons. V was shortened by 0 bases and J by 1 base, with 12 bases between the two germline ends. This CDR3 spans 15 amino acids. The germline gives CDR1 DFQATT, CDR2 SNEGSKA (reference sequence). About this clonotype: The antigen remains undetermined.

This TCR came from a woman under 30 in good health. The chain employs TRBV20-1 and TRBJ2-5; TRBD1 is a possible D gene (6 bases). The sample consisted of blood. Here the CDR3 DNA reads TGCAGTGCTAGAGAGGGGGCAGGGATCCAAGAGACCCAGTACTTC. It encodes CSAREGAGIQETQYF.